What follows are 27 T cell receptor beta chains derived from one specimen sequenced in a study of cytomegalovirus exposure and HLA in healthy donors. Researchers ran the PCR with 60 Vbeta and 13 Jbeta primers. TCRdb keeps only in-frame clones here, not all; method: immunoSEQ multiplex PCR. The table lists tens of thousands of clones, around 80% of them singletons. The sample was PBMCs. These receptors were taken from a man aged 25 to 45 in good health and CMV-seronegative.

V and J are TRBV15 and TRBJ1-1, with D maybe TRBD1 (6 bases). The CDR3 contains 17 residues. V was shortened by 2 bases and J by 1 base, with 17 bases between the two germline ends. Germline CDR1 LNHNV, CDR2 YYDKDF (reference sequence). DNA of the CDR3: TGTGCCACCAGCAGAAGGGGGGGAATAGGGGAGAACACTGAAGCTTTCTTT. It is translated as CATSRRGGIGENTEAFF.

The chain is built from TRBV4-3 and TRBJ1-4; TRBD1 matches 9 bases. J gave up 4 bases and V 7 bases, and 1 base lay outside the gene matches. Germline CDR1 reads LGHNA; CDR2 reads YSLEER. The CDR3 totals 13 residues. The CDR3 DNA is TGCGCCAGCATGGGACAGGGTAATGAAAAACTGTTTTTT. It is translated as CASMGQGNEKLFF.

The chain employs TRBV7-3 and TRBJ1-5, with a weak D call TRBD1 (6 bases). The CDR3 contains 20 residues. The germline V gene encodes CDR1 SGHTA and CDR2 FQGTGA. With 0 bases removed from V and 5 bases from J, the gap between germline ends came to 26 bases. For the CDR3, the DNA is TGTGCCAGCAGCTTAACAGGGGGATTCACGGTTTTCCATCGCGATCAGCCCCAGCATTTT. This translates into CASSLTGGFTVFHRDQPQHF.

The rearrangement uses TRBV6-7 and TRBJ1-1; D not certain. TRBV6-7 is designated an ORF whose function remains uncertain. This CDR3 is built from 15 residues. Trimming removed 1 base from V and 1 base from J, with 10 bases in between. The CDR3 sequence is CASSYCEEPNTEAFF. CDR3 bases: TGTGCCAGCAGTTACTGTGAGGAGCCGAACACTGAAGCTTTCTTT.

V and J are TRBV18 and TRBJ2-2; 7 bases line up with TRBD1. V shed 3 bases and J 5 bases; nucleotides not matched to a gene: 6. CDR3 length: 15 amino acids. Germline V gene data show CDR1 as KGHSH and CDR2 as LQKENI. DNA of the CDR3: TGTGCCAGCTCACCCCGACAGGGTGGGACCGGGGAGCTGTTTTTT. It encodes CASSPRQGGTGELFF.

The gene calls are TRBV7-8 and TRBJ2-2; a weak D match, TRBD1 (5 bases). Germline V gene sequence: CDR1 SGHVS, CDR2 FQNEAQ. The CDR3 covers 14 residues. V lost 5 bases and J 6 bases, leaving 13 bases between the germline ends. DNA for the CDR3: TGTGCCAGCAGCCCAGGGTTCAAAGCCGGGGAGCTGTTTTTT. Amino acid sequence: CASSPGFKAGELFF.

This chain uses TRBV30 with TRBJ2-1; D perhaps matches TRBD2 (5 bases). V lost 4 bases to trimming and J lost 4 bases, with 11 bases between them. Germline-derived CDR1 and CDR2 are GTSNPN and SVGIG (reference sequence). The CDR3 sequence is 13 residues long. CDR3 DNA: TGTGCCTGGACAGGCGGAGGTTACAATGAGCAGTTCTTC. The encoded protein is CAWTGGGYNEQFF.

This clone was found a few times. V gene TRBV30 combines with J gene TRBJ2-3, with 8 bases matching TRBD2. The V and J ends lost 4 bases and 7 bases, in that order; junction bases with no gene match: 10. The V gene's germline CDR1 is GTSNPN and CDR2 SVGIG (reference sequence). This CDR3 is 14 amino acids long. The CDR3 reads CAWNAAGVGNTQYF. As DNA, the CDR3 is TGTGCCTGGAATGCAGCGGGAGTAGGGAATACGCAGTATTTT.

CDR3 in DNA: TGTGCTAGTGGTTATCAGGGAATCAACACCGGGGAGCTGTTTTTT. Translation gives CASGYQGINTGELFF. V is TRBV12-5 and J is TRBJ2-2; D perhaps matches TRBD1 (5 bases). This CDR3 contains 15 residues. CDR1 is LGHNT, CDR2 FRNRAP, per germline. The V and J ends lost 4 bases and 2 bases respectively, with 11 bases between them.

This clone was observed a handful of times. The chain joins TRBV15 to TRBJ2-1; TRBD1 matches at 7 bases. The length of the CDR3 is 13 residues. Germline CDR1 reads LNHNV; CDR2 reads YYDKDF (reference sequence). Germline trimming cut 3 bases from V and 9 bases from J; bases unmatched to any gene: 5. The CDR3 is CATSRATGIEQFF. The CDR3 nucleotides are TGTGCCACCAGCAGGGCGACAGGGATTGAGCAGTTCTTC.

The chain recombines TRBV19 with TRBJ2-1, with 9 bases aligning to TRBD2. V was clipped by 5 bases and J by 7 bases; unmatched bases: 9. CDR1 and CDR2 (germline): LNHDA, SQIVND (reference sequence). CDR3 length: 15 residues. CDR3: CASSAAGGVGNEQFF. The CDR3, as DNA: TGTGCCAGTAGTGCCGCGGGGGGGGTCGGGAATGAGCAGTTCTTC.

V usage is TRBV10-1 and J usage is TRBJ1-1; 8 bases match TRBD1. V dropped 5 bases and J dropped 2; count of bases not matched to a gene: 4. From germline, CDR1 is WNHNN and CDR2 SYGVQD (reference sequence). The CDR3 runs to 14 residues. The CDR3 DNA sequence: TGCGCCAGCAGTCCCAGGGGGCGCAACACTGAAGCTTTCTTT. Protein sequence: CASSPRGRNTEAFF.

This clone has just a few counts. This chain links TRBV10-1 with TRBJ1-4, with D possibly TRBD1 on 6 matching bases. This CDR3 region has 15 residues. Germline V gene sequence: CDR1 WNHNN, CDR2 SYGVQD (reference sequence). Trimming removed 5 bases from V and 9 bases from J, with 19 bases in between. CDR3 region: CASSKVPGVRQKLFF. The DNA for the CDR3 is TGCGCCAGCAGTAAAGTCCCAGGGGTTAGGCAAAAACTGTTTTTT.

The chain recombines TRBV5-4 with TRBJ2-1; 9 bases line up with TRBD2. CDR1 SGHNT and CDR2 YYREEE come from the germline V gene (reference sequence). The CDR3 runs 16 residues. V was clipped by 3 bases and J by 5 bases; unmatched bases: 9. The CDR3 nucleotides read TGTGCCAGCAGCTGGGGCGGGGCTAGCGGGAACAATGAGCAGTTCTTC. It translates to CASSWGGASGNNEQFF.

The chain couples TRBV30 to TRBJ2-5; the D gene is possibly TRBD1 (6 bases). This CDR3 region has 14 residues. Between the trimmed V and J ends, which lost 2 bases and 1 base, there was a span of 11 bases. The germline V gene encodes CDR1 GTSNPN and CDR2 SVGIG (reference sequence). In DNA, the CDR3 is TGTGCCTGGAGTCCCGGACAGTTCCAAGAGACCCAGTACTTC. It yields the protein CAWSPGQFQETQYF.

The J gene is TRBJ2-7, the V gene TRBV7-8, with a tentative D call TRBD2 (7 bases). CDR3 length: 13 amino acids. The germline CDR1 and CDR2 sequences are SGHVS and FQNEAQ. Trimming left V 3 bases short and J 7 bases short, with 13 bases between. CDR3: CASSFPGGREQYF. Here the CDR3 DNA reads TGTGCCAGCAGCTTTCCGGGGGGCCGGGAGCAGTACTTC.

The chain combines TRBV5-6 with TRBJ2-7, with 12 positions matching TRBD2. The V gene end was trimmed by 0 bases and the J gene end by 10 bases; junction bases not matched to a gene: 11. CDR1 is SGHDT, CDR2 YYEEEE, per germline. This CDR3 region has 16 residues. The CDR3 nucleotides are TGTGCCAGCAGCTTGGGCCTAGCGGGGGGGCCTTACGGACAGTACTTC. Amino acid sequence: CASSLGLAGGPYGQYF.

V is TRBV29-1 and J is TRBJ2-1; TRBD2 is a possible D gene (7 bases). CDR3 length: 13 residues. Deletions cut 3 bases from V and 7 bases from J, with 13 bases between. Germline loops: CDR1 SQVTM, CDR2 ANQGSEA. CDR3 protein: CSVDGGLRNEQFF. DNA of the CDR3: TGCAGCGTTGACGGGGGGCTTAGGAATGAGCAGTTCTTC.

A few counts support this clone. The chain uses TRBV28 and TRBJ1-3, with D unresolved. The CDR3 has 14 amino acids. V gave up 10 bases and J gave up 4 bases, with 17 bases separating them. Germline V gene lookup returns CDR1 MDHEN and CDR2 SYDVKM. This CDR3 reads CATGKSLIGNTIYF. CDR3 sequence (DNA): TGTGCCACCGGTAAAAGTTTAATAGGAAACACCATATATTTT.

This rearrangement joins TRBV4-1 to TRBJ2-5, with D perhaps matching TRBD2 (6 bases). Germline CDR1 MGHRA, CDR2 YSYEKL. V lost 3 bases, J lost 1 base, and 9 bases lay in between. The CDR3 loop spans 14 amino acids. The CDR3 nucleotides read TGCGCCAGCAGCCAGGACTATTCCCAAGAGACCCAGTACTTC. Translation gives CASSQDYSQETQYF.

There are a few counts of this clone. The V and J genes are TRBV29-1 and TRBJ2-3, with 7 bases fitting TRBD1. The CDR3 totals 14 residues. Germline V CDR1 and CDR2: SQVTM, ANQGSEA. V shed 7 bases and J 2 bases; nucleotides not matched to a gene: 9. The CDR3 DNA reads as TGCAGCGCCTTAATACAGGGGACCACAGATACGCAGTATTTT. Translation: CSALIQGTTDTQYF.

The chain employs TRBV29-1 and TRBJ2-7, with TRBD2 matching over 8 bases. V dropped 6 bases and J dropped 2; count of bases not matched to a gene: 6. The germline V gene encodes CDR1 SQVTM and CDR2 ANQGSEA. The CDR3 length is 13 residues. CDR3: CSVILAVPYEQYF. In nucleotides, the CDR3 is TGCAGCGTGATACTAGCGGTCCCCTACGAGCAGTACTTC.

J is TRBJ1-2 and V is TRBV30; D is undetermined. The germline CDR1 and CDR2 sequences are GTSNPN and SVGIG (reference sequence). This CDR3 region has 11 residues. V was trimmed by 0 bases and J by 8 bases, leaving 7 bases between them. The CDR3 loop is CAWSVKRGYTF. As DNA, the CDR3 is TGTGCCTGGAGTGTAAAGAGGGGCTACACCTTC.

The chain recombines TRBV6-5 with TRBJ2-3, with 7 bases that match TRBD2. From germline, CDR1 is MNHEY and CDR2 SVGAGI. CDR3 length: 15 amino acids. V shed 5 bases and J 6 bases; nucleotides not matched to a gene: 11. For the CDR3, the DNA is TGTGCCAGCAGTACCCCGGGCGGGGGAAGGGATACGCAGTATTTT. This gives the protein CASSTPGGGRDTQYF.

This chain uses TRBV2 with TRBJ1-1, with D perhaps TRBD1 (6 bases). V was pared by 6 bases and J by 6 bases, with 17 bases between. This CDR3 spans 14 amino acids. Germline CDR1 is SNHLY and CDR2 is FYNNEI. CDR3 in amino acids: CASRPRDKISEAFF. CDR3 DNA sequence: TGTGCCAGCAGGCCCCGGGACAAAATCTCTGAAGCTTTCTTT. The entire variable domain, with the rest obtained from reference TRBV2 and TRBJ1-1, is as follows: EPEVTQTPSHQVTQMGQEVILRCVPISNHLYFYWYRQILGQKVEFLVSFYNNEISEKSEIFDDQFSVERPDGSNFTLKIRSTKLEDSAMYFCASRPRDKISEAFFGQGTRLTVV.

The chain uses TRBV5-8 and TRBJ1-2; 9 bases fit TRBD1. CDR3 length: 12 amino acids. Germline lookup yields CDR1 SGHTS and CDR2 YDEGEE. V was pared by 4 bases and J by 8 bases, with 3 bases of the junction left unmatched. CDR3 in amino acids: CASSRDRVGYTF. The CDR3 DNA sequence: TGTGCCAGCAGCCGGGACAGGGTCGGCTACACCTTC.

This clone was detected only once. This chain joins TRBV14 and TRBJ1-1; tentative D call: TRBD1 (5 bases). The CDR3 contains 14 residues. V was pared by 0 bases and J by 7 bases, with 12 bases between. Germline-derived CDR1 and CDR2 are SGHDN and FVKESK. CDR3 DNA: TGTGCCAGCAGCCAAGAGACAGATATCATTGAAGCTTTCTTT. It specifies CASSQETDIIEAFF. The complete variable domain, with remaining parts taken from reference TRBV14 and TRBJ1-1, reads EAGVTQFPSHSVIEKGQTVTLRCDPISGHDNLYWYRRVMGKEIKFLLHFVKESKQDESGMPNNRFLAERTGGTYSTLKVQPAELEDSGVYFCASSQETDIIEAFFGQGTRLTVV.